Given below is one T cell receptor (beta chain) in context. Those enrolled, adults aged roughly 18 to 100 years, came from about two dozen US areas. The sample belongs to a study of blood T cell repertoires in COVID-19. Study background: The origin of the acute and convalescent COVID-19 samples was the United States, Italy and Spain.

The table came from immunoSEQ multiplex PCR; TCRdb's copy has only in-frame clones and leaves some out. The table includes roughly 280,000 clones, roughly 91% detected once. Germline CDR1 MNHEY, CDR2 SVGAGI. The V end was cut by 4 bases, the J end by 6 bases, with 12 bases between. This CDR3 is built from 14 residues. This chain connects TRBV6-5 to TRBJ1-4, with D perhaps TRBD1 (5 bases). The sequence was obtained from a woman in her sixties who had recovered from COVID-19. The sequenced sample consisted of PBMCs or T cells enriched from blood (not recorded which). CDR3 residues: CASSLWGEDEKLFF. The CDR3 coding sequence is TGTGCCAGCAGTTTATGGGGGGAGGATGAAAAACTGTTTTTT.